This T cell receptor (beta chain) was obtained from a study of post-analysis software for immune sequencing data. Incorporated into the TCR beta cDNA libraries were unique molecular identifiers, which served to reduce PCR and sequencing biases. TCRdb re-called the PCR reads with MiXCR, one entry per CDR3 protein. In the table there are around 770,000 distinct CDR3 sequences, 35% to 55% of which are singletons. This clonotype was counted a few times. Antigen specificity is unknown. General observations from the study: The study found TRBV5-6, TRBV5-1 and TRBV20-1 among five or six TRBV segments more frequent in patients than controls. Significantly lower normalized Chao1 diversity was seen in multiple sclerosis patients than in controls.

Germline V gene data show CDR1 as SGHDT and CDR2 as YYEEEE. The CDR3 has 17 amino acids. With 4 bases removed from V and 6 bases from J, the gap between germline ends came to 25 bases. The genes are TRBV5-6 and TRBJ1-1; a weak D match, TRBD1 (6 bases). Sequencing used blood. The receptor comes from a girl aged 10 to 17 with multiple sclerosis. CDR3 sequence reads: CASSPRTGWGTVAEAFF. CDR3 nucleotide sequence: TGTGCCAGCAGCCCTCGAACAGGGTGGGGAACAGTCGCTGAAGCTTTCTTT. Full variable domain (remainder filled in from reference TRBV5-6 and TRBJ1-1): DAGVTQSPTHLIKTRGQQVTLRCSPKSGHDTVSWYQQALGQGPQFIFQYYEEEERQRGNFPDRFSGHQFPNYSSELNVNALLLGDSALYLCASSPRTGWGTVAEAFFGQGTRLTVV.